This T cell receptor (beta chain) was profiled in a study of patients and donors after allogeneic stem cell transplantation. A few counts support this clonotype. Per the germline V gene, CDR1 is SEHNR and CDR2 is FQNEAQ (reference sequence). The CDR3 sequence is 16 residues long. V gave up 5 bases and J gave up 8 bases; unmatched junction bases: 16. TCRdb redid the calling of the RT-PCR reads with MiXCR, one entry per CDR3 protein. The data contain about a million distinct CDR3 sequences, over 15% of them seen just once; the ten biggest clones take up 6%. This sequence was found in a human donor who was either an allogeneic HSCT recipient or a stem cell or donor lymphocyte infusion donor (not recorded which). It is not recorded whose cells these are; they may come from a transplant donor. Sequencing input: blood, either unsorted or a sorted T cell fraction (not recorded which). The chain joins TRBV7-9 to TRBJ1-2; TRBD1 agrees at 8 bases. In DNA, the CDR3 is TGTGCCAGCAGCCAACCTGGGACAGGAGGGACCTGGGGCTACACCTTC. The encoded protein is CASSQPGTGGTWGYTF.